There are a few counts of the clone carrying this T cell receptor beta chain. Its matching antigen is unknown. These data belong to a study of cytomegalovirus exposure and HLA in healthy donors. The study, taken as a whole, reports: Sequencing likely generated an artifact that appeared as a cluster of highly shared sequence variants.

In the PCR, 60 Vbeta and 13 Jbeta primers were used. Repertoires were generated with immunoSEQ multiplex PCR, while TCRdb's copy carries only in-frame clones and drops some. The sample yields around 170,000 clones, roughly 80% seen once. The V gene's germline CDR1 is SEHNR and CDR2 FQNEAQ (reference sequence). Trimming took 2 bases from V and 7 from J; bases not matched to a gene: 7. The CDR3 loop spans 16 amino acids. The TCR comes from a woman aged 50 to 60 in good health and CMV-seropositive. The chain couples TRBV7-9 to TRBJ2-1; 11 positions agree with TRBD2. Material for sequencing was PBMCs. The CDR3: CASSLLTSGGRNEQFF. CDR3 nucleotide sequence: TGTGCCAGCAGCTTATTAACTAGCGGGGGCCGGAATGAGCAGTTCTTC. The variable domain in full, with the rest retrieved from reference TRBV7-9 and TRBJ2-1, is DTGVSQNPRHKITKRGQNVTFRCDPISEHNRLYWYRQTLGQGPEFLTYFQNEAQLEKSRLLSDRFSAERPKGSFSTLEIQRTEQGDSAMYLCASSLLTSGGRNEQFFGPGTRLTVL.